What follows are 16 T cell receptor beta chains derived from one specimen sequenced in a study of CD8 T cells in ankylosing spondylitis. In TCRdb, the 5' RACE reads were re-called with MiXCR into one record per CDR3 protein. The sample includes 36,000 or so distinct CDR3 sequences, around an eighth seen only once; the top ten take under 35%. The sample consisted of synovial fluid, either unsorted or a sorted T cell fraction (not recorded which). These receptors originate from a male donor with ankylosing spondylitis.

This chain joins TRBV29-1 and TRBJ1-2, with D possibly matching TRBD1 (5 bases). V shed 4 bases and J shed 4 bases, with 7 bases lying between them. Germline assignment: CDR1 SQVTM and CDR2 ANQGSEA. The CDR3 consists of 11 residues. The CDR3 DNA reads TGCAGCGTTGGGGGGTTCTATGGCTACACCTTC. It yields the protein CSVGGFYGYTF. Full variable domain (rest looked up from reference TRBV29-1 and TRBJ1-2): SAVISQKPSRDICQRGTSLTIQCQVDSQVTMMFWYRQQPGQSLTLIATANQGSEATYESGFVIDKFPISRPNLTFSTLTVSNMSPEDSSIYLCSVGGFYGYTFGSGTRLTVV.

This clonotype appeared a few times. This chain connects TRBV12-3 or TRBV12-4 to TRBJ2-3; weak D call: TRBD2 (7 bases). The CDR3 is 15 amino acids. V gave up 5 bases and J gave up 3 bases, with 15 bases separating them. DNA for the CDR3: TGTGCCAGCAGTCCCTGGGGGGGCGGTACAGATACGCAGTATTTT. It encodes CASSPWGGGTDTQYF.

This clonotype was counted at least ten times. The gene calls are TRBV2 and TRBJ1-1; TRBD1 aligns across 8 bases. CDR1 SNHLY and CDR2 FYNNEI come from the germline V gene. Trimming took 4 bases from V and 7 from J; bases not matched to a gene: 2. CDR3 length: 12 residues. This CDR3 reads CASSGTGIEAFF. The DNA for the CDR3 is TGTGCCAGCAGTGGGACAGGGATTGAAGCTTTCTTT.

This sequence joins TRBV7-9 and TRBJ2-1; weak D call: TRBD2 (7 bases). Trimming took off 1 base at V and 5 bases at J, with 12 bases between the two ends. This CDR3 has 15 residues. The germline gives CDR1 SEHNR, CDR2 FQNEAQ (reference sequence). CDR3 in amino acids: CASSLVGGANNEQFF. CDR3 nucleotides: TGTGCCAGCAGCTTAGTGGGGGGGGCGAACAATGAGCAGTTCTTC.

The V call is TRBV28, the J call TRBJ2-1; TRBD2 aligns across 13 bases. The CDR3 is 17 residues long. The V gene end was trimmed by 5 bases and the J gene end by 9 bases; junction bases not matched to a gene: 13. The germline gives CDR1 MDHEN, CDR2 SYDVKM. The CDR3 spells CASSPYPGLAGEGEQFF. DNA for the CDR3: TGTGCCAGCAGTCCATATCCCGGACTAGCGGGAGAGGGTGAGCAGTTCTTC.

This clonotype has ten or more counts. This chain links TRBV27 with TRBJ2-3; no clear D gene. This CDR3 contains 13 residues. The germline gives CDR1 MNHEY, CDR2 SMNVEV (reference sequence). V was cut by 1 base and J by 1 base, with 3 bases left in between. CDR3 DNA: TGTGCCAGCAGTTTATGGGGCACAGATACGCAGTATTTT. It is translated as CASSLWGTDTQYF.

By its share, this clonotype is large. This rearrangement joins TRBV20-1 to TRBJ2-5, with D tentatively TRBD1 or TRBD2 (7 bases each). The V gene lost 1 base and the J gene lost 4 bases, with 16 bases spanning the gap. The CDR3 covers 15 residues. Germline CDR1 reads DFQATT; CDR2 reads SNEGSKA (reference sequence). CDR3 residues: CSARVKTGRGETQYF. CDR3 DNA sequence: TGCAGTGCTAGAGTGAAGACAGGGAGGGGAGAGACCCAGTACTTC.

The chain couples TRBV3-1 to TRBJ2-7, with 8 bases identical to TRBD2. Germline V gene sequence: CDR1 LGHDT, CDR2 YNNKEL (reference sequence). This CDR3 has 15 amino acids. Unmatched junction bases numbered 12, after V lost 4 bases and J lost 7 bases. The CDR3 DNA is TGTGCCAGCAGCCTCGAAGCGGGGGCGTCGAGGGAGCAGTACTTC. Translated: CASSLEAGASREQYF.

This clonotype was detected only a few times. The chain carries TRBV29-1 and TRBJ2-5; 9 bases are shared with TRBD1. The germline CDR1 and CDR2 sequences are SQVTM and ANQGSEA. J lost 5 bases, V lost 0 bases, and 7 bases had no gene match. The CDR3 sequence is 15 residues long. This chain's CDR3 is CSVEDQDRGGETQYF. CDR3 sequence (DNA): TGCAGCGTTGAAGATCAGGACAGGGGAGGGGAGACCCAGTACTTC.

This chain joins TRBV2 and TRBJ2-1; tentatively, D is TRBD1 (5 bases). This CDR3 comprises 14 residues. V was trimmed by 5 bases and J by 3 bases, leaving 11 bases between them. Per germline, CDR1 SNHLY and CDR2 FYNNEI. The CDR3 DNA reads as TGTGCCAGCAGTCTCCAGGGTAACTACAATGAGCAGTTCTTC. Protein: CASSLQGNYNEQFF.

The chain combines TRBV7-9 with TRBJ2-7; either TRBD1 or TRBD2 may fit D (5 bases each). V lost 1 base and J lost 2, with 9 bases in between. CDR1 is SEHNR and CDR2 is FQNEAQ in the germline V gene (reference sequence). The CDR3 is 14 residues long. The CDR3 here is CASSLGGRTYEQYF. The CDR3 nucleotides read TGTGCCAGCAGCTTAGGGGGGAGAACCTACGAGCAGTACTTC.

This clonotype was detected a few times. The chain carries TRBV20-1 and TRBJ2-1; 7 bases line up with TRBD2. Germline V gene sequence: CDR1 DFQATT, CDR2 SNEGSKA (reference sequence). The trim removed 3 bases at V and 6 bases at J, leaving 11 bases unmatched. CDR3 length equals 15 residues. The CDR3 DNA sequence: TGCAGTGCTAGTAGGACTAGGGATGGTGTCAATGAGCAGTTCTTC. As protein: CSASRTRDGVNEQFF.

This clonotype was picked up a small number of times. The V call is TRBV24-1, the J call TRBJ2-2; no clear D gene. The CDR3 contains 14 residues. The V gene lost 4 bases and the J gene lost 6 bases, with 11 bases spanning the gap. Germline V gene lookup returns CDR1 KGHDR and CDR2 SFDVKD. CDR3 coding DNA: TGTGCCACCAGTGAAAGTCAGTTCCCCGGGGAGCTGTTTTTT. Protein product: CATSESQFPGELFF.

The rearrangement joins TRBV9 to TRBJ2-7, with D perhaps matching TRBD1 (6 bases). Germline V gene lookup returns CDR1 SGDLS and CDR2 YYNGEE. This CDR3 has 15 amino acids. Trimming cost V 1 base and J 2 bases, with 13 bases left between them. The DNA of the CDR3 is TGTGCCAGCAGCGTAAGGTCAGGGGAAACCTACGAGCAGTACTTC. It encodes CASSVRSGETYEQYF.

This clonotype was seen only a few times. V and J are TRBV6-4 and TRBJ2-1, with 8 bases that match TRBD2. The CDR3 is made up of 17 amino acids. With V trimmed by 0 bases and J by 4 bases, 8 bases remained unmatched. CDR1 MRHNA and CDR2 SNTAGT come from the germline V gene. The CDR3 coding sequence is TGTGCCAGCAGTGACTCGATGGATGCGGGGGGTTACAATGAGCAGTTCTTC. Translated: CASSDSMDAGGYNEQFF.

The chain combines TRBV5-6 with TRBJ2-1; D not resolved. The CDR3 runs to 14 residues. V lost 4 bases and J lost 5, with 13 bases in between. Looked up from germline, CDR1 is SGHDT and CDR2 is YYEEEE. CDR3 coding DNA: TGTGCCAGCAGCCCCGGGCGGTCCCACAATGAGCAGTTCTTC. It translates to CASSPGRSHNEQFF.